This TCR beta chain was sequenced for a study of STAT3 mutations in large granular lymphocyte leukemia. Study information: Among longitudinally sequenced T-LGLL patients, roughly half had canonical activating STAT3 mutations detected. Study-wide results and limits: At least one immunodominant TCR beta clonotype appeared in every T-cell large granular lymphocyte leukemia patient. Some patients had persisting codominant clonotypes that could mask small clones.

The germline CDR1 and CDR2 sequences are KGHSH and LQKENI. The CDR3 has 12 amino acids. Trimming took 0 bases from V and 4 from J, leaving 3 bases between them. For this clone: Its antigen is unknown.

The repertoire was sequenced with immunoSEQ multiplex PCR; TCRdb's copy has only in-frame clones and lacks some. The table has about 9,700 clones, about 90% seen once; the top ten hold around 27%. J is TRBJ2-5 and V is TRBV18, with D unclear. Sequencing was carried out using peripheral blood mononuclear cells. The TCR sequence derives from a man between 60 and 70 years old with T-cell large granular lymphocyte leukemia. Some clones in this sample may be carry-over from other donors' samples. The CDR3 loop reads CASSPPGETQYF. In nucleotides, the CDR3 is TGTGCCAGCTCACCACCGGGAGAGACCCAGTACTTC. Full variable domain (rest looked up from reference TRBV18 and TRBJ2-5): NAGVMQNPRHLVRRRGQEARLRCSPMKGHSHVYWYRQLPEEGLKFMVYLQKENIIDESGMPKERFSAEFPKEGPSILRIQQVVRGDSAAYFCASSPPGETQYFGPGTRLLVL.